This T cell receptor (beta chain) is from a study of T cell responses to AZD1222 COVID-19 vaccine. General observations from the study: Breadth and depth of Spike-specific TCRs rose after two AZD1222 doses. Repertoires were collected only later (after the peak T cell response had occurred).

CDR1 is KGHDR, CDR2 SFDVKD, per germline. The junction had 16 bases not matched to a gene; V was cut back by 7 bases and J by 3 bases. The CDR3 runs 17 residues. This clone was detected a few times. Antigen unknown. Some clones are missing from TCRdb's copy, which holds only in-frame ones; the method was immunoSEQ multiplex PCR. The sample includes under 130,000 clones, nearly 90% seen only once; the top ten take roughly 45%. The clonotype was recovered from an adult who received the AZD1222 COVID-19 vaccine. The sample here was peripheral blood, taken 28 days after the second AZD1222 dose. The chain has TRBV24-1 and TRBJ2-7; 8 bases fit TRBD1. CDR3 coding DNA: TGTGCCACCAGCAACTATCTGGGACAGGAGGTCAACTACGAGCAGTACTTC. Its protein product is CATSNYLGQEVNYEQYF.